Shown below are 6 T cell receptor beta chains from a single sample sequenced in a study of cytomegalovirus exposure and HLA in healthy donors. Sequenced by immunoSEQ multiplex PCR; TCRdb stores in-frame clones only, minus some. The sample lists approximately 300,000 clones; 86% were seen once. Sample: PBMCs. The origin of the receptors is a woman younger than 35 in good health and CMV-seronegative.

The J gene is TRBJ2-1, the V gene TRBV2, with TRBD2 identical over 8 bases. Losses at the gene ends were 9 bases for V and 0 bases for J; bases not matched to a gene: 7. The CDR3 is 15 amino acids. Germline lookup yields CDR1 SNHLY and CDR2 FYNNEI. Here the CDR3 reads CARLGRGASYNEQFF. The DNA of the CDR3 is TGTGCCAGATTGGGGCGGGGGGCCTCCTACAATGAGCAGTTCTTC.

In this sample, this clone turned up once. This chain uses TRBV5-6 with TRBJ2-1; 7 bases agree with TRBD2. With 2 bases clipped from V and 0 bases from J, the junction kept 11 bases outside the gene matches. The V gene's germline CDR1 is SGHDT and CDR2 YYEEEE. The CDR3 is made up of 18 amino acids. The CDR3 is CASSFTNTGGRSYNEQFF. The CDR3 nucleotides read TGTGCCAGCAGCTTCACCAACACGGGAGGTCGCTCCTACAATGAGCAGTTCTTC.

This chain connects TRBV27 to TRBJ2-5; D may be TRBD2 (5 bases). V was shortened by 2 bases and J by 4 bases, with 11 bases between the two germline ends. The CDR3 covers 14 residues. The germline gives CDR1 MNHEY, CDR2 SMNVEV (reference sequence). This CDR3 is CASSLRGSGETQYF. The CDR3 nucleotides read TGTGCCAGCAGTTTAAGAGGGAGTGGAGAGACCCAGTACTTC.

The chain carries TRBV4-3 and TRBJ2-7; D gene unclear. CDR3 length: 14 amino acids. V was cut by 5 bases and J by 2 bases, with 13 bases left in between. The germline gives CDR1 LGHNA, CDR2 YSLEER. The CDR3 nucleotides read TGCGCCAGCAGCTACACCCTCTTGACCTACGAGCAGTACTTC. It translates to CASSYTLLTYEQYF.

The rearrangement joins TRBV5-4 to TRBJ1-2; D remains unclear. The CDR3 loop spans 12 amino acids. V was cut by 3 bases and J by 1 base, with 4 bases left in between. Germline V gene data show CDR1 as SGHNT and CDR2 as YYREEE (reference sequence). As DNA, the CDR3 is TGTGCCAGCAGCTCTGTTAACTATGGCTACACCTTC. This gives the protein CASSSVNYGYTF.

J is TRBJ2-7 and V is TRBV2; 7 bases agree with TRBD2. The CDR3 has 13 residues. The J segment lost 2 bases and the V segment lost 6 bases, leaving 4 bases of the junction unmatched. Germline assignment: CDR1 SNHLY and CDR2 FYNNEI. The DNA of the CDR3 is TGTGCCAGCAGGGGGGAGGGTGCCTACGAGCAGTACTTC. It translates to CASRGEGAYEQYF.